The sequence of this T cell receptor (beta chain) was determined in a study of PD-1 blockade in classical Hodgkin lymphoma. Study summary: Patients had nivolumab dosed at 3 mg/kg, delivered intravenously every 2 weeks. Whole-study findings and limits: Whatever underlies the repertoire differences (possibly disease activity or prior therapy) remains undefined. Diversity similar to that of newly diagnosed patients was seen at baseline in complete responders. Only CD4+ TCR diversity, not CD8+, had risen significantly by C4D1.

Generated by immunoSEQ multiplex PCR, the TCRdb table keeps only in-frame clones and is missing some. The sample records 40,000 to 55,000 clones, roughly three quarters being singletons. With respect to this clone: No antigen is known for it.

Noted time point: cycle 4 day 1 (C4D1), after 5 to 7 weeks of nivolumab. After autologous stem cell transplantation all patients relapsed, and prior brentuximab vedotin exposure differed between cohorts. The clonotype comes from a human donor with classical Hodgkin lymphoma. The specimen was peripheral blood mononuclear cells (PBMCs), collected before the fourth cycle of nivolumab.

CDR3 residues: CASSPGGSGYTF. The DNA of the CDR3 is TGTGCCAGCAGCCCGGGGGGAAGCGGCTACACCTTC. The chain joins TRBV14 to TRBJ1-2; D might be TRBD1 (5 bases). The V and J ends lost 4 bases and 8 bases respectively, with 11 bases between them. In germline, CDR1 is SGHDN, CDR2 FVKESK. The CDR3 loop spans 12 amino acids.